The clone carrying this T cell receptor (beta chain) was picked up a small number of times. Its target is not known. Germline-derived CDR1 and CDR2 are MNHEY and SVGAGI. CDR3 size: 14 residues. Germline trimming cut 5 bases from V and 5 bases from J; bases unmatched to any gene: 7. This entry is derived from a study of T-cell reconstitution after alpha-beta-depleted transplantation in children. Study-wide results and caveats: The study traced high day-60 TCRbeta diversity in some patients to surviving recipient T cells and thymic progenitors. T-cell counts and diversity at one year following transplant were attributed mainly to newly produced T cells. Expanded graft clones numbering several hundred reportedly gave rise to alpha-beta T cells about two months after transplant.

A library of TCRbeta sequences, prepared with unique molecular identifiers, was generated. TCRdb re-called the PCR reads with MiXCR, one entry per CDR3 protein. This sample carries about 97,000 distinct CDR3 sequences, roughly 6% of them seen once, and the ten largest clones take 6.1%. The sequences come from PBMCs, mostly from graft donor cells, collected 60 days after TCRalphabeta/CD19-depleted stem cell transplant. This chain connects TRBV6-5 to TRBJ1-2; TRBD1 matches at 8 bases. The origin of this receptor is a female patient under 10 years old who had a stem cell transplant for Fanconi anemia, so the T cells may come from the graft donor. Here the CDR3 reads CASSHTGGDYGYTF. In nucleotides, the CDR3 is TGTGCCAGCAGTCACACAGGGGGGGATTATGGCTACACCTTC.